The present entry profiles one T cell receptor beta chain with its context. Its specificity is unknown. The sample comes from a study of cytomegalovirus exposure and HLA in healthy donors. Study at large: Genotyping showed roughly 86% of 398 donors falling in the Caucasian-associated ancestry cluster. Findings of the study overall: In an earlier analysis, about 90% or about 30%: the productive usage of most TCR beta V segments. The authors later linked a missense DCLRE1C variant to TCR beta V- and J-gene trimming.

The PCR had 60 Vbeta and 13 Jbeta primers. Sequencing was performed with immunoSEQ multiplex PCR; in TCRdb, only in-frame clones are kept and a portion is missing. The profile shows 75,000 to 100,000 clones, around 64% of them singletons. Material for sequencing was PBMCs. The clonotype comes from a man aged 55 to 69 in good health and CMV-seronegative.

This CDR3 reads CASSAFGLNRLAGDRDEQYF. CDR3 sequence (DNA): TGTGCCAGTAGTGCCTTCGGCTTAAACAGACTAGCGGGGGATCGCGACGAGCAGTACTTC. The chain carries TRBV19 and TRBJ2-7; TRBD2 aligns across 12 bases. The CDR3 has 20 amino acids. The trim removed 5 bases at V and 5 bases at J, leaving 22 bases unmatched. Germline CDR1 LNHDA, CDR2 SQIVND (reference sequence).